This T cell receptor beta chain came from a study of cytomegalovirus exposure and HLA in healthy donors. The wider study: In a later analysis, it was reported that the roughly 120 validation repertoires had been produced on the same platform as the 690 or so repertoires belonging to the first cohort. Study conclusions and caveats: In a later analysis, first-cohort TCR clusters were found to tend to co-occur in the 130 or so validation repertoires. A classifier reportedly called cytomegalovirus status with high sensitivity and specificity.

Here immunoSEQ multiplex PCR was the method, and the copy in TCRdb shows in-frame clones only, minus some. The data contain around 150,000 clones, around 88% of them singletons. V shed 3 bases and J shed 4 bases, with 13 bases lying between them. CDR1 is MNHEY, CDR2 SMNVEV, per germline (reference sequence). The CDR3 is 14 residues long. The validation cohort, a group of more than 95 subjects, included the donors and was separate from the approximately 670-subject first cohort. Details on this clone: Antigen unknown.

The chain carries TRBV27 and TRBJ2-7, with D perhaps TRBD2 (5 bases). The specimen sequenced was PBMCs. This clonotype was obtained from a woman aged 18-30 years in good health and CMV-seronegative. CDR3 DNA sequence: TGTGCCAGCAGTTTGGGAGATTCTAGGTACGAGCAGTACTTC. Protein product: CASSLGDSRYEQYF.